These 12 T cell receptor beta chains share one sample of origin, sequenced in a study of T cells in Graves' hyperthyroidism and ophthalmopathy. Amplification yielded TCR beta CDR3 regions, with RNA transcripts as the source. When the TCR CDR3 underwent first-round RT-PCR, the HTBI primer set was used. TCRdb reanalysed the multiplex PCR reads using MiXCR and keeps one entry per CDR3 protein. This sample carries 350,000 to 400,000 distinct CDR3 sequences, approximately 15% of them seen once, and the ten largest clones take roughly 33%. Sequencing was done on a sample of blood. These receptors all come from a woman aged 25 to 39 with Graves' hyperthyroidism.

This clonotype was detected a few times. The gene calls are TRBV7-2 and TRBJ1-2; D is uncertain. CDR3 length: 13 residues. V lost 6 bases and J 5 bases, leaving 13 bases between the germline ends. Germline V gene sequence: CDR1 SGHTA, CDR2 FQGNSA. The CDR3 region is CASRGPPFYGYTF. The DNA of the CDR3 is TGTGCCAGCAGAGGTCCACCGTTTTATGGCTACACCTTC.

This clonotype was seen at least ten times. V and J are TRBV6-1 and TRBJ2-7; D remains unclear. The length of the CDR3 is 14 residues. The V gene's germline CDR1 is MNHNS and CDR2 SASEGT. The V end lost 5 bases, the J end lost 0 bases, and 11 bases lay between the germline ends. CDR3 region: CASSQGRFSYEQYF. CDR3 nucleotides: TGTGCCAGCAGTCAAGGACGGTTCTCCTACGAGCAGTACTTC.

V and J are TRBV20-1 and TRBJ1-6; TRBD1 is a possible D gene (6 bases). The CDR3 runs 17 residues. Between the trimmed V and J ends, which lost 1 base and 4 bases, there was a span of 17 bases. The germline CDR1 and CDR2 sequences are DFQATT and SNEGSKA (reference sequence). The CDR3 sequence is CSARVAGTTQYNSPLHF. Here the CDR3 DNA reads TGCAGTGCTAGAGTGGCAGGGACAACTCAATATAATTCACCCCTCCACTTT.

This clonotype has a count of ten or more. This chain joins TRBV5-1 and TRBJ2-2; D may be TRBD1 or TRBD2 (5 bases each). The germline V and J ends were trimmed by 5 bases and 1 base, with 9 bases remaining between them. CDR3 size: 14 residues. Per the germline V gene, CDR1 is SGHRS and CDR2 is YFSETQ. In DNA, the CDR3 is TGCGCCAGCAGACGGGACGGGAACACCGGGGAGCTGTTTTTT. Its translation: CASRRDGNTGELFF. Variable domain in full (rest from reference TRBV5-1 and TRBJ2-2): KAGVTQTPRYLIKTRGQQVTLSCSPISGHRSVSWYQQTPGQGLQFLFEYFSETQRNKGNFPGRFSGRQFSNSRSEMNVSTLELGDSALYLCASRRDGNTGELFFGEGSRLTVL.

This clonotype was counted ten times or more. V gene TRBV6-2 or TRBV6-3 combines with J gene TRBJ1-1, with D perhaps matching TRBD1 (5 bases). V lost 4 bases to trimming and J lost 4 bases, with 16 bases between them. The V gene's germline CDR1 is MNHEY and CDR2 SVGEGT. This CDR3 has 15 residues. The CDR3 here is CASSSLWDSGTEAFF. The CDR3 bases are TGTGCCAGCAGTTCCCTATGGGACTCCGGCACTGAAGCTTTCTTT.

The V and J genes are TRBV19 and TRBJ2-2; 8 bases are shared with TRBD1. This CDR3 has 16 amino acids. With V trimmed by 5 bases and J by 4 bases, 9 bases remained unmatched. Germline CDR1 LNHDA, CDR2 SQIVND (reference sequence). The CDR3 coding sequence is TGTGCCAGTAGTGCCGGACAGGGTATTCGCACCGGGGAGCTGTTTTTT. Its protein is CASSAGQGIRTGELFF.

The V gene is TRBV15, the J gene TRBJ1-1; no reliable D call. V was shortened by 4 bases and J by 3 bases, with 12 bases between the two germline ends. Germline loops: CDR1 LNHNV, CDR2 YYDKDF (reference sequence). The CDR3 contains 14 residues. The CDR3 reads CATSIRTVYTEAFF. CDR3 in DNA: TGTGCCACCAGCATCCGGACGGTCTACACTGAAGCTTTCTTT.

The J gene is TRBJ1-4, the V gene TRBV29-1; no firm D call. V dropped 6 bases and J dropped 4 bases, with 15 bases sitting between them. This CDR3 is built from 14 residues. Germline V gene data show CDR1 as SQVTM and CDR2 as ANQGSEA. DNA for the CDR3: TGCAGCGTCGGTCCCCGGCCCCGTAATGAAAAACTGTTTTTT. Its protein product is CSVGPRPRNEKLFF.

The chain uses TRBV20-1 and TRBJ2-3; D remains ambiguous. Between the trimmed V and J ends, which lost 0 bases and 2 bases, there was a span of 6 bases. The germline V gene encodes CDR1 DFQATT and CDR2 SNEGSKA (reference sequence). CDR3 length: 13 residues. The CDR3 region has the DNA TGCAGTGCTAGAGATTCGCCCACAGATACGCAGTATTTT. This translates into CSARDSPTDTQYF.

This clonotype appeared many times. This chain joins TRBV12-3 or TRBV12-4 and TRBJ2-7; no firm D call. The CDR3 covers 12 residues. Trimming took 11 bases from V and 1 from J, leaving 12 bases between them. The CDR3 bases are TGTGCCTCCAAAGGGATTTCCTACGAGCAGTACTTC. Translated: CASKGISYEQYF.

This clonotype was observed a handful of times. V gene TRBV20-1 combines with J gene TRBJ1-1; 8 bases align to TRBD1. The CDR3 runs to 13 residues. V was clipped by 7 bases and J by 6 bases; unmatched bases: 10. Germline V gene lookup returns CDR1 DFQATT and CDR2 SNEGSKA (reference sequence). The CDR3 is CSGDSQGAPEAFF. CDR3 DNA sequence: TGCAGTGGTGATTCGCAGGGGGCACCTGAAGCTTTCTTT.

About this clonotype itself: Germline is not matched at one junction end, which may reflect a read error. The V gene is TRBV24-1, the J gene TRBJ2-7; no clear D. Germline loops: CDR1 KGHDR, CDR2 SFDVKD. The CDR3 has 12 residues. For the CDR3, the DNA is TGTGCCGCCAGTGGAGATTCGGACGAGCAGTACTTC. Translating gives CAASGDSDEQYF.